A selection of T cell receptor beta chains follows, all from one sample in a study of beta chain features in type 1 diabetes. Profiled with immunoSEQ multiplex PCR; TCRdb holds only in-frame clones, not every one. The repertoire has around 250,000 clones, roughly 24% of them found once; the top ten carry about 0.011%. The material sequenced was naive CD4+ T cells from blood. The origin of the receptors is a woman aged 30 to 39 with type 1 diabetes. The CDR3 runs from the conserved cysteine through the conserved F or W. The D gene is left open where the match is weak. Size tells how often a clone was seen (once, few, many) or the class of an expanded clone, and some rows leave it out.

V: TRBV30; J: TRBJ2-7; size: NA; D: TRBD1; CDR3: CAWSVPGQTYEQYF; DNA: TGTGCCTGGAGCGTCCCGGGACAGACCTACGAGCAGTACTTC
V: TRBV7-8; J: TRBJ1-5; size: NA; D: NA; CDR3: CASSFHQDQPQHF; DNA: TGTGCCAGCAGCTTCCACCAGGATCAGCCCCAGCATTTT
V: TRBV29-1; J: TRBJ2-2; size: NA; D: NA; CDR3: CSVCPVRETGELFF; DNA: TGCAGCGTGTGCCCGGTAAGGGAGACCGGGGAGCTGTTTTTT
V: TRBV5-1; J: TRBJ1-2; size: few; D: NA; CDR3: CASSLGVPSGHRGYTF; DNA: TGCGCCAGCAGCTTGGGGGTCCCAAGCGGTCATCGGGGCTACACCTTC
V: TRBV30; J: TRBJ2-5; size: few; D: TRBD2; CDR3: CAWSVRGSLKETQYF; DNA: TGTGCCTGGAGTGTTCGCGGGAGCCTCAAAGAGACCCAGTACTTC
V: TRBV19; J: TRBJ2-3; size: NA; D: TRBD1; CDR3: CASAGGSDTQYF; DNA: TGTGCCAGTGCAGGGGGCTCAGATACGCAGTATTTT
V: TRBV4-1; J: TRBJ1-2; size: few; D: TRBD1; CDR3: CASSQGPGQGWSYGYTF; DNA: TGCGCCAGCAGCCAGGGCCCAGGACAGGGCTGGAGCTATGGCTACACCTTC
V: TRBV5-6; J: TRBJ2-3; size: few; D: TRBD2; CDR3: CASSPRGGTDTQYF; DNA: TGTGCCAGCAGCCCCCGGGGGGGCACAGATACGCAGTATTTT
V: TRBV5-6; J: TRBJ1-1; size: NA; D: NA; CDR3: CASSFTQGRPFNTEAFF; DNA: TGTGCCAGCAGCTTCACACAGGGTCGGCCTTTCAACACTGAAGCTTTCTTT
V: TRBV5-1; J: TRBJ2-1; size: few; D: TRBD1; CDR3: CASSSGQAPNEQFF; DNA: TGCGCCAGCAGCTCCGGACAGGCTCCCAATGAGCAGTTCTTC
V: TRBV21-1; J: TRBJ2-7; size: few; D: NA; CDR3: CASSKGEQESFPYEQYF; DNA: TGTGCCAGCAGCAAAGGGGAACAGGAGAGTTTCCCATACGAGCAGTACTTC
V: TRBV5-4; J: TRBJ1-2; size: NA; D: NA; CDR3: CASSSTETYGYTF; DNA: TGTGCCAGCAGCTCCACAGAGACCTATGGCTACACCTTC
V: TRBV30; J: TRBJ2-7; size: few; D: NA; CDR3: CAWSSGGSSYEQYF; DNA: TGTGCCTGGAGTAGTGGGGGGAGCTCCTACGAGCAGTACTTC
V: TRBV7-3; J: TRBJ2-1; size: NA; D: TRBD1; CDR3: CASSPGQGYNEQFF; DNA: TGTGCCAGCAGCCCGGGACAGGGGTACAATGAGCAGTTCTTC
V: TRBV19; J: TRBJ1-1; size: few; D: NA; CDR3: CASSIVQPNTEAFF; DNA: TGTGCCAGTAGTATAGTACAGCCGAACACTGAAGCTTTCTTT
V: TRBV25-1; J: TRBJ2-1; size: few; D: TRBD1; CDR3: CASVTGTGNNEQFF; DNA: TGTGCCAGCGTTACCGGGACAGGAAACAATGAGCAGTTCTTC
V: TRBV28; J: TRBJ1-1; size: NA; D: NA; CDR3: CASSFGPSILWRDTEAFF; DNA: TGTGCCAGCAGTTTCGGCCCATCGATCCTTTGGCGGGACACTGAAGCTTTCTTT
V: TRBV4-2; J: TRBJ2-3; size: few; D: TRBD2; CDR3: CASSPGLAGGLPDTQYF; DNA: TGTGCCAGCAGCCCCGGACTAGCGGGAGGATTGCCAGATACGCAGTATTTT
V: TRBV27; J: TRBJ2-5; size: NA; D: NA; CDR3: CASRTVGAGETQYF; DNA: TGTGCCAGCAGGACGGTGGGGGCGGGAGAGACCCAGTACTTC
V: TRBV30; J: TRBJ1-1; size: NA; D: NA; CDR3: CAWSSSMNTEAFF; DNA: TGTGCCTGGAGTTCATCTATGAACACTGAAGCTTTCTTT
V: TRBV9; J: TRBJ2-2; size: few; D: NA; CDR3: CASRAREHGELFF; DNA: TGTGCCAGCAGGGCTCGGGAGCACGGGGAGCTGTTTTTT
V: TRBV29-1; J: TRBJ2-5; size: few; D: TRBD2; CDR3: CSVVILAAQETQYF; DNA: TGCAGCGTTGTTATCCTAGCGGCTCAAGAGACCCAGTACTTC
V: TRBV28; J: TRBJ2-7; size: few; D: TRBD2; CDR3: CASLLAGVNEQYF; DNA: TGTGCCAGCTTATTAGCGGGAGTGAATGAGCAGTACTTC
V: TRBV4-1; J: TRBJ1-2; size: few; D: TRBD1; CDR3: CASSLTGTGGVVGYTF; DNA: TGCGCCAGCAGCCTCACCGGGACAGGAGGGGTGGTAGGCTACACCTTC
V: TRBV5-1; J: TRBJ2-1; size: NA; D: TRBD1; CDR3: CASSLGQGSYNEQFF; DNA: TGCGCCAGCAGCTTAGGACAGGGATCCTACAATGAGCAGTTCTTC
V: TRBV7-3; J: TRBJ2-1; size: few; D: TRBD2; CDR3: CASSGGSSYNEQFF; DNA: TGTGCCAGCTCCGGGGGGAGCTCCTACAATGAGCAGTTCTTC
V: TRBV11-1; J: TRBJ2-7; size: few; D: NA; CDR3: CASSHSYEQYF; DNA: TGTGCCAGCAGCCATTCCTACGAGCAGTACTTC
V: TRBV20-1; J: TRBJ2-7; size: NA; D: NA; CDR3: CSVPTGWEQYF; DNA: TGCAGTGTTCCGACTGGTTGGGAGCAGTACTTC
V: TRBV7-8; J: TRBJ2-1; size: NA; D: NA; CDR3: CASSLAGSSYNEQFF; DNA: TGTGCCAGCAGCTTAGCAGGGAGCTCCTACAATGAGCAGTTCTTC